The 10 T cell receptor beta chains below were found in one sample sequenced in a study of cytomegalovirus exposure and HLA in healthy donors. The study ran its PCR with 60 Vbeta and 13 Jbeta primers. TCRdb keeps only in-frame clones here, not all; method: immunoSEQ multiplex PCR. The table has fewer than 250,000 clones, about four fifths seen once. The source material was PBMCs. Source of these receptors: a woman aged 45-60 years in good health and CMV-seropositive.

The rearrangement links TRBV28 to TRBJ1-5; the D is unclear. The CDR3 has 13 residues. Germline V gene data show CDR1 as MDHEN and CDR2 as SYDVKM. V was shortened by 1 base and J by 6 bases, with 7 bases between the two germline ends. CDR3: CASSLFPGQPQHF. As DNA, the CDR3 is TGTGCCAGCAGTTTATTCCCCGGTCAGCCCCAGCATTTT.

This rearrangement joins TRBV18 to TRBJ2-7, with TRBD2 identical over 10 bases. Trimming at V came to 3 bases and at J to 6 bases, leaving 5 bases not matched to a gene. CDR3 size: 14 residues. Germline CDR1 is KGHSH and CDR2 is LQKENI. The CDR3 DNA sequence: TGTGCCAGCTCACCGCCACTAGCGGGACCCGAGCAGTACTTC. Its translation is CASSPPLAGPEQYF.

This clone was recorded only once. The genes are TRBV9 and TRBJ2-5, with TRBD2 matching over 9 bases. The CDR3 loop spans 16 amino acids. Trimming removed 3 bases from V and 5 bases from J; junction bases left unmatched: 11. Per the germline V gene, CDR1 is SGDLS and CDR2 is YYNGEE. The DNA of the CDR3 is TGTGCCAGCAGCGCATTCGGGGCGGGGGGGCGGGAGACCCAGTACTTC. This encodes CASSAFGAGGRETQYF.

The CDR3 DNA reads TGTGCCAGCAGCCGGGGACAGGATAATTCACCCCTCCACTTT. This sequence encodes CASSRGQDNSPLHF. The chain recombines TRBV6-5 with TRBJ1-6; 8 nucleotides agree with TRBD1. Germline assignment: CDR1 MNHEY and CDR2 SVGAGI. The length of the CDR3 is 14 residues. Unmatched junction bases numbered 3, after V lost 6 bases and J lost 5 bases.

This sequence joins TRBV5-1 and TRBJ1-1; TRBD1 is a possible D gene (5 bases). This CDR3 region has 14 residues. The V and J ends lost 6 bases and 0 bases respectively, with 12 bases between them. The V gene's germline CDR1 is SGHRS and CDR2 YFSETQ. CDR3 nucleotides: TGCGCCAGCAATTCGGACACCGTGAACACTGAAGCTTTCTTT. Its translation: CASNSDTVNTEAFF.

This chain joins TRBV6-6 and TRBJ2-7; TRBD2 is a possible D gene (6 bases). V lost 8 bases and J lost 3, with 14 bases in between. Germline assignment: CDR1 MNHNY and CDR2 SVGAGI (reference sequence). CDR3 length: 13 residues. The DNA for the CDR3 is TGTGCCAGCGCCGTCGGAGGGAGCTACGAGCAGTACTTC. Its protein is CASAVGGSYEQYF.

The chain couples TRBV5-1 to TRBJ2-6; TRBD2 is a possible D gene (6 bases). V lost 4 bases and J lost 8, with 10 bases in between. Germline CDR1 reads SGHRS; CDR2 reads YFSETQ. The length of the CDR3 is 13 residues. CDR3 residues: CASSRGLSNVLTF. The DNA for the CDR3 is TGCGCCAGCAGCAGGGGACTCTCCAACGTCCTGACTTTC.

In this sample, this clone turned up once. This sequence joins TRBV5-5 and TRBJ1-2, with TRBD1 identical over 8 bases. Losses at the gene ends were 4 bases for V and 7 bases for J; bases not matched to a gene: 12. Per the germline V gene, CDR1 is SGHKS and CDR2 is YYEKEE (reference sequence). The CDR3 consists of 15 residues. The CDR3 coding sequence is TGTGCCAGCAGCCTACAGGAGACAGGGGTCACTGGCTACACCTTC. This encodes CASSLQETGVTGYTF.

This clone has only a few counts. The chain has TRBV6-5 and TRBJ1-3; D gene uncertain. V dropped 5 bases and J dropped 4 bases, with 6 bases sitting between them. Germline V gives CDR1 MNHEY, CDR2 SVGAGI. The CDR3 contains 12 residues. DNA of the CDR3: TGTGCCAGCAGTCGCCAGGGAAACACCATATATTTT. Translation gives CASSRQGNTIYF.

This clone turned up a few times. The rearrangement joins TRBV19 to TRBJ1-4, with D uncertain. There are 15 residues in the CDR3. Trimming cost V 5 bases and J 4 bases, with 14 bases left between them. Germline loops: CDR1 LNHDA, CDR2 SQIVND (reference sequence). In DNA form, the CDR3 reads TGTGCCAGTAGTCCTCAGGAAAGAGATAATGAAAAACTGTTTTTT. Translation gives CASSPQERDNEKLFF.